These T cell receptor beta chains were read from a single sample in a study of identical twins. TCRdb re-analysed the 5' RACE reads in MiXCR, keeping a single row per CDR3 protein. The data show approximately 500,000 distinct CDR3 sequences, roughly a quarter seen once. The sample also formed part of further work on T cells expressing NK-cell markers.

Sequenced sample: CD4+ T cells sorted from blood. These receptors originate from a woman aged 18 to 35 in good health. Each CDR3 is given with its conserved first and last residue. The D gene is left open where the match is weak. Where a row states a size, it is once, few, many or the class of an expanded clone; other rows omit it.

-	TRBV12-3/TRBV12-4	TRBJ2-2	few	TGTGCCAGCAGCCGTAGACTAGTAATGGGGGAGCTGTTTTTT	CASSRRLVMGELFF
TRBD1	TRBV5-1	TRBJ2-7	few	TGCGCCAGCAGCTTGGCCTTTCGGACAGGGACCGACGAGCAGTACTTC	CASSLAFRTGTDEQYF
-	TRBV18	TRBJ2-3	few	TGTGCCAGCTCACCTACTATACGGTCCACAGATACGCAGTATTTT	CASSPTIRSTDTQYF
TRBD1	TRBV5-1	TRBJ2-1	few	TGCGCCAGCATCCTCGACAGGGCCGAGAAGCAGTTCTTC	CASILDRAEKQFF
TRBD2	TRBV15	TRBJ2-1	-	TGTGCCACCCTCGGGACTAGAGGGGGCAATGAGCAGTTCTTC	CATLGTRGGNEQFF
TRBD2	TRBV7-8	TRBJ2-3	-	TGTGCCAGCAGCCCCCGGGAGGGAGGGAAGGCAGATACGCAGTATTTT	CASSPREGGKADTQYF
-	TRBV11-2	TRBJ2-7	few	TGTGCCAGCAGCTTAGATAATGCGCTTTTCTACGAGCAGTACTTC	CASSLDNALFYEQYF
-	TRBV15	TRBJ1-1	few	TGTGCCACCAGCGGGTGGGGGCAGGGTGAAGCTTTCTTT	CATSGWGQGEAFF
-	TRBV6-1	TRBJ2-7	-	TGTGCCAGCAGTCGGAACAGACCTCTGGCCGAGCAGTACTTC	CASSRNRPLAEQYF
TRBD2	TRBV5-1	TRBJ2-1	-	TGCGCCAGCAGTCGGATAGCGGGGGGGCGGAGAAATGAGCAGTTCTTC	CASSRIAGGRRNEQFF
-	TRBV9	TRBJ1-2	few	TGTGCCAGCAGCCCTTCACCGCACGATGGCTACACCTTC	CASSPSPHDGYTF
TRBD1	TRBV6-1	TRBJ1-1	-	TGTGCCAGCAGGGGACCCCGGGACAGGGAGACTGAAGCTTTCTTT	CASRGPRDRETEAFF
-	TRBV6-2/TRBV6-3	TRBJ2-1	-	TGTGCCAGCAGTTTACCACGCATCTTAAGACTATCCAATGAGCAGTTCTTC	CASSLPRILRLSNEQFF